The clone carrying this T cell receptor beta chain was seen ten or more times. All unsorted peripheral T cells were captured because whole blood was used without fractionation. Control samples came from roughly ten uninfected healthy donors, a few of them resampled after two to four months. This sample stems from a study of HIV-infected patients and healthy controls. cDNA was made from approximately 0.55 ug RNA using alpha and beta constant primers. Using multiplexing indices, alpha and beta chain libraries were generated apart by chain-specific third strand synthesis. MiXCR, applied by TCRdb to the 5' RACE reads, yields one record per CDR3 protein. The profile shows 15,000 to 17,000 distinct CDR3 sequences, 6.5% to 7.5% of them singletons. V was clipped by 6 bases and J by 7 bases; unmatched bases: 7. This CDR3 spans 15 amino acids. Germline V gives CDR1 LGHDT, CDR2 YNNKEL (reference sequence).

The receptor's source is an adult in good health. What was sequenced was blood. The chain uses TRBV3-1 and TRBJ2-1; 12 bases are shared with TRBD2. Here the CDR3 reads CASSHLAGGQNEQFF. The CDR3 DNA reads TGTGCCAGCAGTCACCTAGCGGGGGGGCAAAATGAGCAGTTCTTC.